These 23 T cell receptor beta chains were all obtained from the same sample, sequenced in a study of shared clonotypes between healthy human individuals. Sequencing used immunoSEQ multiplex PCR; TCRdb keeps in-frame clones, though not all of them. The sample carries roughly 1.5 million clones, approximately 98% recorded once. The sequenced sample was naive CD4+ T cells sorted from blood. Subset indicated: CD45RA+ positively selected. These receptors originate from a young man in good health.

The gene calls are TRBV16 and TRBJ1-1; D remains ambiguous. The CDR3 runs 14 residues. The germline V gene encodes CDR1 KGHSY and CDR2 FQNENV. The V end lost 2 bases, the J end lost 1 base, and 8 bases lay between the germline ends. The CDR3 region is CASSQQRTNTEAFF. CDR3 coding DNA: TGTGCCAGCAGCCAACAAAGGACGAACACTGAAGCTTTCTTT.

For the CDR3, the DNA is TGTGCCAGCAGCTTAGCGGCACTAGCGGGAGGCCCACACGAGCAGTACTTC. Residues: CASSLAALAGGPHEQYF. V gene TRBV7-6 combines with J gene TRBJ2-7, with 12 bases fitting TRBD2. Germline loops: CDR1 SGHVS, CDR2 FNYEAQ. CDR3 length equals 17 residues. V lost 0 bases to trimming and J lost 5 bases; unmatched junction nucleotides: 8.

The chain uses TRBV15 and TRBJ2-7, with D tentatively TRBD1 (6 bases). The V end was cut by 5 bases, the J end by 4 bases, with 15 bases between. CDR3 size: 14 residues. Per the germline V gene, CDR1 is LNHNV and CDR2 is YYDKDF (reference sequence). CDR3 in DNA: TGTGCCACCAGCCACCCGGGGCAGGGGTACGAGCAGTACTTC. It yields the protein CATSHPGQGYEQYF.

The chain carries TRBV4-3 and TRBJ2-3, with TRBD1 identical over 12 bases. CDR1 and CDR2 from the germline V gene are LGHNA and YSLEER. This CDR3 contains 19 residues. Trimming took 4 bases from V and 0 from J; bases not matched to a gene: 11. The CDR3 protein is CASSPGQGARSLSTDTQYF. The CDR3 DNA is TGCGCCAGCAGCCCGGGACAGGGGGCGCGTTCTCTTAGCACAGATACGCAGTATTTT.

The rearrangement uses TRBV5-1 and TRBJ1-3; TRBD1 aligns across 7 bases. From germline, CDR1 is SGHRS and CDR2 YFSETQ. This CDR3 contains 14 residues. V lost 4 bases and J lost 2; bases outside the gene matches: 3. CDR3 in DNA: TGCGCCAGCAGCCCACAGGGGACTGGAAACACCATATATTTT. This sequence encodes CASSPQGTGNTIYF.

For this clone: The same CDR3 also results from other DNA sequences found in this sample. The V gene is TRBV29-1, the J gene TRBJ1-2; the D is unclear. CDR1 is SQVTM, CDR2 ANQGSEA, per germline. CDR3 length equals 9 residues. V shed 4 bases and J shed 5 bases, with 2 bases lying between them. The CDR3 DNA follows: TGCAGCGTTGGGTATGGCTACACCTTC. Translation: CSVGYGYTF.

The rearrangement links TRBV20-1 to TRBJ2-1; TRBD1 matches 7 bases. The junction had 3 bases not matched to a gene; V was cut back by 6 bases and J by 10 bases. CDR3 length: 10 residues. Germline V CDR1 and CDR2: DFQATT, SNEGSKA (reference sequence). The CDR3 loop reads CSANRGEQFF. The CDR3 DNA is TGCAGTGCAAACAGGGGCGAGCAGTTCTTC.

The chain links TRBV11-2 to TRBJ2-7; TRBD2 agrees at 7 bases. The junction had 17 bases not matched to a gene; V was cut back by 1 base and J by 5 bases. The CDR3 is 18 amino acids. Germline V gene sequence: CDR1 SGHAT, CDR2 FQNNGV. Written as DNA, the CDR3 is TGTGCCAGCAGCTTAGTAGGGATTCTAGCGGCCCCATCCCACGAGCAGTACTTC. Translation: CASSLVGILAAPSHEQYF.

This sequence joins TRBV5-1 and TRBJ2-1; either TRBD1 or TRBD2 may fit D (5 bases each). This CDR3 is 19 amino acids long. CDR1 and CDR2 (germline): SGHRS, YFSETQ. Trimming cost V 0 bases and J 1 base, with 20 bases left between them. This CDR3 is CASSLVVGTTSISYNEQFF. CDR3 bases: TGCGCCAGCAGCTTGGTCGTAGGGACCACCTCCATATCCTACAATGAGCAGTTCTTC.

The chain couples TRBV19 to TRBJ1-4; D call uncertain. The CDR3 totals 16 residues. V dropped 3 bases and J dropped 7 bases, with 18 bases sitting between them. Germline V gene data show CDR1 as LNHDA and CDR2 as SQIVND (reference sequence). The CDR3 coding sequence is TGTGCCAGTAGTATGATCCGTCTGCCAACGAGTGAAAAACTGTTTTTT. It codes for CASSMIRLPTSEKLFF.

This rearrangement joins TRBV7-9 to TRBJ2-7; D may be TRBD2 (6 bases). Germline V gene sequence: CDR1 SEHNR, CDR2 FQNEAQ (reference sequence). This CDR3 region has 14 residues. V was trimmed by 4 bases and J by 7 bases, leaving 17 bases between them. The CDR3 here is CASSSTGVPSEQYF. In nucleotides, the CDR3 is TGTGCCAGCAGCTCCACGGGGGTTCCTTCTGAGCAGTACTTC.

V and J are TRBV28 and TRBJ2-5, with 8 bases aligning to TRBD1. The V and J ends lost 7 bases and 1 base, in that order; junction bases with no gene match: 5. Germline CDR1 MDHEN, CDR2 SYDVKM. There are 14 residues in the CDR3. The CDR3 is CASTPGGFQETQYF. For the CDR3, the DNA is TGTGCCAGCACCCCAGGGGGCTTCCAAGAGACCCAGTACTTC.

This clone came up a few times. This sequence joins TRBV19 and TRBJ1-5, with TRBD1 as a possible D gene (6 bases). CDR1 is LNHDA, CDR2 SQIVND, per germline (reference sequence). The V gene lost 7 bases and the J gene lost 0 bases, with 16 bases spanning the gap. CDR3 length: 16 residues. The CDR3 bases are TGTGCCAGTACCCTAAGGGGGGCACTTAGCAATCAGCCCCAGCATTTT. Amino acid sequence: CASTLRGALSNQPQHF.

The CDR3 DNA reads as TGCGCCAGCAGCCATCAACTAGCGGGATCAGATTACAATGAGCAGTTCTTC. Protein: CASSHQLAGSDYNEQFF. The chain uses TRBV5-1 and TRBJ2-1; 10 nucleotides align to TRBD2. Losses at the gene ends were 4 bases for V and 4 bases for J; bases not matched to a gene: 11. This CDR3 spans 17 amino acids. Germline lookup yields CDR1 SGHRS and CDR2 YFSETQ.

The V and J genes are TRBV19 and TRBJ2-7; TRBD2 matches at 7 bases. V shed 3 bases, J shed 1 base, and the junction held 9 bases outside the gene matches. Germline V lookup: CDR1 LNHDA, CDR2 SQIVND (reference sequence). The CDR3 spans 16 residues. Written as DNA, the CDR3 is TGTGCCAGTAGTATTGGTTCCAGCGGGGTTTCCTACGAGCAGTACTTC. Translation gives CASSIGSSGVSYEQYF. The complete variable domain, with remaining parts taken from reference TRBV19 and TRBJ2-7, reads DGGITQSPKYLFRKEGQNVTLSCEQNLNHDAMYWYRQDPGQGLRLIYYSQIVNDFQKGDIAEGYSVSREKKESFPLTVTSAQKNPTAFYLCASSIGSSGVSYEQYFGPGTRLTVT.

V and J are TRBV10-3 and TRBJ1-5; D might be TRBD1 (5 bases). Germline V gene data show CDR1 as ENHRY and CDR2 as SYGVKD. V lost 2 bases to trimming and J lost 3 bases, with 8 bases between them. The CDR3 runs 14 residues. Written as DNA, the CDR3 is TGTGCCATCAGTGAGCTGGACAACAATCAGCCCCAGCATTTT. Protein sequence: CAISELDNNQPQHF.

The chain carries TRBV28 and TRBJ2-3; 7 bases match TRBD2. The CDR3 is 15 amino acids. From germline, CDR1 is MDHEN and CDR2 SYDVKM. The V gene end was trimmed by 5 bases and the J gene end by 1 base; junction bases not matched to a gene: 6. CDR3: CASSTPLAGTDTQYF. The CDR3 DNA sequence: TGTGCCAGCAGTACCCCCCTAGCGGGCACAGATACGCAGTATTTT. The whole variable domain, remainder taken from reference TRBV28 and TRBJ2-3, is DVKVTQSSRYLVKRTGEKVFLECVQDMDHENMFWYRQDPGLGLRLIYFSYDVKMKEKGDIPEGYSVSREKKERFSLILESASTNQTSMYLCASSTPLAGTDTQYFGPGTRLTVL.

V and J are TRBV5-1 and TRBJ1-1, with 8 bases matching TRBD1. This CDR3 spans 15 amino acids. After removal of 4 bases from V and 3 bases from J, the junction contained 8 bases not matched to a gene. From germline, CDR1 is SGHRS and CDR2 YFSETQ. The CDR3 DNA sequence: TGCGCCAGCAGCCGTGACAGGGGTTATGACACTGAAGCTTTCTTT. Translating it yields CASSRDRGYDTEAFF.

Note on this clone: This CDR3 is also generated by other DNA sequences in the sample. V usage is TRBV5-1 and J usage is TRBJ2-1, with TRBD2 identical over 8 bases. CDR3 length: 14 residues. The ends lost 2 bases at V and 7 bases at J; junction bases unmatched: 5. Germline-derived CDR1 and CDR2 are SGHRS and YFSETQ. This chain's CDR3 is CASSFGTSGNEQFF. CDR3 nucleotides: TGCGCCAGCAGCTTTGGGACTAGTGGGAATGAGCAGTTCTTC.

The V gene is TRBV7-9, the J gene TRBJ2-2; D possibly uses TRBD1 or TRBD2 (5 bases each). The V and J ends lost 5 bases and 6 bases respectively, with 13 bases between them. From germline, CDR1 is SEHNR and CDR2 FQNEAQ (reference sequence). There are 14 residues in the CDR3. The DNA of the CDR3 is TGTGCCAGCAGCCTCAAGGGACCGCCCGGGGAGCTGTTTTTT. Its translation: CASSLKGPPGELFF.

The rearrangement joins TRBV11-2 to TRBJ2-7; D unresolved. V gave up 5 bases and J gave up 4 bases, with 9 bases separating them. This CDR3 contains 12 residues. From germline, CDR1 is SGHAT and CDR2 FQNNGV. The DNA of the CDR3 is TGTGCCAGCAGCCATACTTCTTACGAGCAGTACTTC. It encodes CASSHTSYEQYF.

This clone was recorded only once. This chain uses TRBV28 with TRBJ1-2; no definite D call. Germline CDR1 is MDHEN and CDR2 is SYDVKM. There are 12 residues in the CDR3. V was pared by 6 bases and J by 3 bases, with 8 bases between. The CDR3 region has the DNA TGTGCCAGCAGCCGGGAGTACTATGGCTACACCTTC. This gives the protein CASSREYYGYTF.

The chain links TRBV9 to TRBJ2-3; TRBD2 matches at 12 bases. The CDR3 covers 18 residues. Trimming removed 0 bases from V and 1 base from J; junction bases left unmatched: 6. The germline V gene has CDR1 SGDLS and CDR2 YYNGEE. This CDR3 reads CASSVEASGRGGTDTQYF. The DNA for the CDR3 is TGTGCCAGCAGCGTAGAGGCTAGCGGGAGGGGGGGCACAGATACGCAGTATTTT.